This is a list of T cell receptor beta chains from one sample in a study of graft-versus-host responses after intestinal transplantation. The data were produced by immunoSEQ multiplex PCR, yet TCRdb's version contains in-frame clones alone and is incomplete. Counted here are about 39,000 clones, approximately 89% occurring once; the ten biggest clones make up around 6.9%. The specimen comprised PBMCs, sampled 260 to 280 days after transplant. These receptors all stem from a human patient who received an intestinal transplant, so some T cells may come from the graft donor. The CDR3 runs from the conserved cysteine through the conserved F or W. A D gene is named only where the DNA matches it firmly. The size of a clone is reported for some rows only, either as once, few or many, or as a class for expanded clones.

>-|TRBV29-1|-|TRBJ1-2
TGCAGCGTTAAGGGCTATGGCTACACCTTC
CSVKGYGYTF
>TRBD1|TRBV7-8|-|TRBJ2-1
TGTGCCAGCAGCCAGACAGGGGAGTGGTCCTACAATGAGCAGTTCTTC
CASSQTGEWSYNEQFF
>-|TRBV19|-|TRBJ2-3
TGTGCCAGTGGAGAAGGGACTAGCACAGATACGCAGTATTTT
CASGEGTSTDTQYF
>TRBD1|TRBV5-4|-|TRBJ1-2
TGTGCCAGCAGCGTCGGGACAGGAGGCCCGGGGGGCTACACCTTC
CASSVGTGGPGGYTF
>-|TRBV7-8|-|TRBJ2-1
TGTGCCAGCAGCGGAAACAATGAGCAGTTCTTC
CASSGNNEQFF
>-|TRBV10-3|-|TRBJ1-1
TGTGCCATCAGCGCAGGAAGGACTGAAGCTTTCTTT
CAISAGRTEAFF
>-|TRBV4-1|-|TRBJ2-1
TGCGCCAGCAGCCAAGATCTCTATGAGCAGTTCTTC
CASSQDLYEQFF
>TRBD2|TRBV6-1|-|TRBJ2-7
TGTGCCAGCAGTCGGGAGGGGGCCTACGAGCAGTACTTC
CASSREGAYEQYF
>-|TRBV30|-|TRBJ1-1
TGTGCCTGGAGTGTACGTTCGGGGACTGAAGCTTTCTTT
CAWSVRSGTEAFF
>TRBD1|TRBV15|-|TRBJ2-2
TGTGCCACCAGCAGATTTTCAGGGGGTCTGTTTTTT
CATSRFSGGLFF
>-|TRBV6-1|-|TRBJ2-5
TGTGCCAGCAACCCGGGACAAGAGACCCAGTACTTC
CASNPGQETQYF
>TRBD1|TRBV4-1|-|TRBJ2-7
TGCGCCAGCAGCCAAGATCCAGGGGGTTACGAGCAGTACTTC
CASSQDPGGYEQYF
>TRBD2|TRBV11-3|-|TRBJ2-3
TGTGCCAGCAGCTTAACGGGGGGACGCACAGATACGCAGTATTTT
CASSLTGGRTDTQYF
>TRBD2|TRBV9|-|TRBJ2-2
TGTGCCAGCAGCGTAACTAGCGGGGGGGCGAACACCGGGGAGCTGTTTTTT
CASSVTSGGANTGELFF
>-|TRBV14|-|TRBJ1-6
TGTGCCAGCAGTATTGTATCGGATTCACCCCTCCACTTT
CASSIVSDSPLHF
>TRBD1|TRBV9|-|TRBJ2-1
TGTGCCAGCAGGGACGGGACAGGGCGGACCAATGAGCAGTTCTTC
CASRDGTGRTNEQFF
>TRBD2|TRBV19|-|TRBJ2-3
TGTGCCAGTAGTATAAGCGGGGGGGCCGGAGATACGCAGTATTTT
CASSISGGAGDTQYF
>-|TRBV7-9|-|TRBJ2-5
TGTGCCAGCAGCTCCAATCAGGGGCGAGGGGAGACCCAGTACTTC
CASSSNQGRGETQYF
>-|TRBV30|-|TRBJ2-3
TGTGCCTGGACCTTGGGGGGGGGCCCCACAGATACGCAGTATTTT
CAWTLGGGPTDTQYF
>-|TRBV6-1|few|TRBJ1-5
TGTGCCAGCGGATACTCCTATAGCAATCAGCCCCAGCATTTT
CASGYSYSNQPQHF
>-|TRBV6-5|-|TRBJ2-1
TGTGCCAGCAGTAAGCGGGTGTTGTCAACGAATGAGCAGTTCTTC
CASSKRVLSTNEQFF
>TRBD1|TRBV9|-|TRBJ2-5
TGTGCCAGCAGCGTTCCACACGGACAGGGAGAGACCCAGTACTTC
CASSVPHGQGETQYF
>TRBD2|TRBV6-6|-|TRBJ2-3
TGTGCCAGCAGCTTAGCGGGGGCCTTCACAGATACGCAGTATTTT
CASSLAGAFTDTQYF
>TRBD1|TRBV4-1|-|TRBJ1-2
TGCGCCAGCAGCCACCGACAGGGACACTATGGCTACACCTTC
CASSHRQGHYGYTF
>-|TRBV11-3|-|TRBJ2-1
TGTGCCAGCAGCCAGGAAATAAATGAGCAGTTCTTC
CASSQEINEQFF
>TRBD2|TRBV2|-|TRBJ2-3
TGTGCCAGCAGTGTTGTAACTAGCGGGGGCCATAGCACAGATACGCAGTATTTT
CASSVVTSGGHSTDTQYF
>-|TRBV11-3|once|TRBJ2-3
TGTGCCAGCAGCTTAACCTTCTCACTCCGGGCAGATACGCAGTATTTT
CASSLTFSLRADTQYF
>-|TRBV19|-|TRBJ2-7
TGTGCCAGTAGTATAATTTTTGAGAGCTACTACGAGCAGTACTTC
CASSIIFESYYEQYF
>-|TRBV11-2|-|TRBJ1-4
TGTGCCAGCAGTGGGGAGGAGGATGAAAAACTGTTTTTT
CASSGEEDEKLFF
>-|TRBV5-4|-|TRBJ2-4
TGTGCCAGCAGCTTGGACAAAAACATTCAGTACTTC
CASSLDKNIQYF
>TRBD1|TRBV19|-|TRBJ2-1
TGTGCCAGTAGAACAGGGGCCAGCTCCTACAATGAGCAGTTCTTC
CASRTGASSYNEQFF
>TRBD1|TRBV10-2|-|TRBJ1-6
TGCGCCAGCAGTGAGATTGGGACAGCTAGTAATTCACCCCTCCACTTT
CASSEIGTASNSPLHF
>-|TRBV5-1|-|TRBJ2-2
TGCGCCAGCAGCTTCTGGGCCCCCACCGGGGAGCTGTTTTTT
CASSFWAPTGELFF
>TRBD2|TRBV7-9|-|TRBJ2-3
TGTGCCAGCAAACTAGCGGGGGGCCCAGATACGCAGTATTTT
CASKLAGGPDTQYF
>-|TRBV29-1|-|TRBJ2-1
TGCAGCGTTGAGGTGAAGGCCAATGAGCAGTTCTTC
CSVEVKANEQFF
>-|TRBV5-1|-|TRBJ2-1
TGCGCCAGCAGCCCAAGTATGGGCTCCTACAATGAGCAGTTCTTC
CASSPSMGSYNEQFF
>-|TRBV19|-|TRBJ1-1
TGTGCCAGTAGTATAGGGACAGTTGTTATTCTGGGGACTGAGGCTTTCTTT
CASSIGTVVILGTEAFF
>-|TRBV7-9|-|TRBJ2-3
TGTGCCAGCAGCTCCCCCCGGACAGATACGCAGTATTTT
CASSSPRTDTQYF
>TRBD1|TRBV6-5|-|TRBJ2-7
TGTGCCAGCAACCCGATGGGACAGGGGGTATACGAGCAGTACTTC
CASNPMGQGVYEQYF
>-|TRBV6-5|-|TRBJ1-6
TGTGCCAGCAGGAGGACAGCGGGGAATTCACCCCTCCACTTT
CASRRTAGNSPLHF
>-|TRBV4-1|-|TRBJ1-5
TGCGCCAGCAGCCAAGATGTTCTCGGGAGTTATAGCAATCAGCCCCAGCATTTT
CASSQDVLGSYSNQPQHF
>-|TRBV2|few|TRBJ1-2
TGTGCCAGCCCGGAGAGAACAGGGTTTTATGGCTACACCTTC
CASPERTGFYGYTF
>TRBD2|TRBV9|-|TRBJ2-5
TGTGCCAGCAGCGTAGGAGGTGGACTAGCATCAGAGACCCGGTACTTC
CASSVGGGLASETRYF
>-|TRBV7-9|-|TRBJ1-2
TGTGCCAGCAGCTTAAACAGGAACTATGGCTACACCTTC
CASSLNRNYGYTF
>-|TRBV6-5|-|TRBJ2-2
TGTGCCAGCAGCCCGGACTGGTCCGGGGACGGGGAGCTGTTTTTT
CASSPDWSGDGELFF
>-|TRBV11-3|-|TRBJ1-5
TGTGCCAGCAGCGACAGCAATCAGCCCCAGCATTTT
CASSDSNQPQHF
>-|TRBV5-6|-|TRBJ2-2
TGTGCCAGCAGCCAGGGGAGCGGGGAGCTGTTTTTT
CASSQGSGELFF
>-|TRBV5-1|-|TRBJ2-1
TGCGCCAGCAGCTTGGGTGAATGGAGCAATGAGCAGTTCTTC
CASSLGEWSNEQFF
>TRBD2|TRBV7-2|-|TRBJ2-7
TGTGCCAGCAGCTTAGAGACCCTAGCGGGGGGCACCATCTCCTACGAGCAGTACTTC
CASSLETLAGGTISYEQYF
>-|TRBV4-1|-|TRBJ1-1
TGCGCCAGCAGCCAAGGGGTTAGAATCAGGGGCAACACTGAAGCTTTCTTT
CASSQGVRIRGNTEAFF
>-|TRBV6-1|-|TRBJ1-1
TGTGCCAGCATCTTTGGAATCTCCGACACTGAAGCTTTCTTT
CASIFGISDTEAFF
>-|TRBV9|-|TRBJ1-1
TGTGCCAGCAGCGTAGGAGAGGGGATCTTCACTGAAGCTTTCTTT
CASSVGEGIFTEAFF
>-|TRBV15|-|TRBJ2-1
TGTGCCACCAGCAGATCAGGGACCATGGACAATGAGCAGTTCTTC
CATSRSGTMDNEQFF
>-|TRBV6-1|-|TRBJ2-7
TGTGCCAGCAGTGAACCAGTATACCAGACAGCCCTGCAGAACTACGAGCAGTACTTC
CASSEPVYQTALQNYEQYF